This T cell receptor (beta chain) was recorded in a study of a mutant IDH1 vaccine in newly diagnosed glioma. Study-wide context: Either 4-6 weeks after radiotherapy alone or alongside temozolomide, vaccination was begun. Most patients had received both radiotherapy and temozolomide, the prior options being radiotherapy, temozolomide, or both.

Worth noting for this clone: Antigen specificity is unknown.

Germline V lookup: CDR1 SGHVS, CDR2 FQNEAQ. Trimming cost V 5 bases and J 5 bases, with 24 bases left between them. The CDR3 covers 17 residues. Method: immunoSEQ multiplex PCR; TCRdb's copy keeps in-frame clones and lacks some. Seen here are about 46,000 clones, roughly 92% observed once, and the top ten hold around 2%. The time point was: week 35, safety follow-up. Topical imiquimod was applied with each vaccine dose, which held 300 ug of mutant IDH1 20-mer peptide. The patients received vaccinations eight times, in weeks 1, 3, 5, 7, 11, 15, 19 and 23. Donors harbored newly found WHO grade 3 or 4 IDH1-mutant, ATRX-lost astrocytomas.

This chain uses TRBV7-8 with TRBJ2-5; D assignment may be TRBD1 or TRBD2 (9 bases each). The input for sequencing was PBMCs, taken from a glioma patient whose treatment included an IDH1 peptide vaccine. The TCR originated in a man between 50 and 59 years old with glioma. CDR3 in amino acids: CASSQGQGVAGVETQYF. The CDR3 DNA is TGTGCCAGCAGCCAGGGACAGGGAGTAGCGGGAGTGGAGACCCAGTACTTC.